These 27 T cell receptor beta chains originate from one sample sequenced in a study of blood T cell repertoires in COVID-19. Sequencing was performed with immunoSEQ multiplex PCR; in TCRdb, only in-frame clones are kept and a portion is missing. This sample carries about 120,000 clones, 90% of them seen once, and the ten largest clones take 1.8%. The sequenced material came from peripheral blood. These receptors originate from a human donor with active COVID-19. The donor label of this sample is uncertain.

The V and J genes are TRBV4-3 and TRBJ1-1; TRBD1 might be the D (6 bases). This CDR3 is built from 16 residues. Trimming took 0 bases from V and 0 from J, leaving 11 bases between them. Germline CDR1 is LGHNA and CDR2 is YSLEER. For the CDR3, the DNA is TGCGCCAGCAGCCAAGAGGGGGCAGGGGTGAACACTGAAGCTTTCTTT. Its translation: CASSQEGAGVNTEAFF.

This sequence joins TRBV9 and TRBJ1-5; D gene unclear. CDR1 is SGDLS and CDR2 is YYNGEE in the germline V gene. There are 16 residues in the CDR3. Trimming cost V 1 base and J 4 bases, with 15 bases left between them. DNA of the CDR3: TGTGCCAGCAGCGTAAAAACGGGCAGAGGGAATCAGCCCCAGCATTTT. Protein: CASSVKTGRGNQPQHF. The variable domain in full, with the rest retrieved from reference TRBV9 and TRBJ1-5, is DSGVTQTPKHLITATGQRVTLRCSPRSGDLSVYWYQQSLDQGLQFLIQYYNGEERAKGNILERFSAQQFPDLHSELNLSSLELGDSALYFCASSVKTGRGNQPQHFGDGTRLSIL.

This sequence joins TRBV5-6 and TRBJ1-5; the match to TRBD1 covers 8 bases. Germline CDR1 SGHDT, CDR2 YYEEEE. The CDR3 sequence is 17 residues long. V lost 0 bases, J lost 1 base, and 6 bases stayed unmatched. In nucleotides, the CDR3 is TGTGCCAGCAGCTTGGGGCCAGGGGGCTGGAGCAATCAGCCCCAGCATTTT. It codes for CASSLGPGGWSNQPQHF.

In regard to this clone: One end of the junction varies from germline; a read error may be responsible. V is TRBV18 and J is TRBJ1-6; D is perhaps TRBD1 (5 bases). This CDR3 is built from 15 residues. CDR1 is KGHSH and CDR2 is LQKENI in the germline V gene. CDR3 DNA sequence: TGTGCCAGCTCTCCACGCCAGGGTACTAATTCACCCCTCCACTTT. It codes for CASSPRQGTNSPLHF.

This sequence joins TRBV4-3 and TRBJ1-1; 7 positions match TRBD1. CDR3 size: 15 residues. V trimming: 6 bases; J trimming: 1 base; junction bases outside the gene matches: 8. CDR1 is LGHNA, CDR2 YSLEER, per germline. The CDR3 sequence is CASRYLQGRNTEAFF. CDR3 sequence (DNA): TGCGCCAGCAGATACCTACAGGGGCGGAACACTGAAGCTTTCTTT.

The chain combines TRBV6-5 with TRBJ2-1; 9 nucleotides agree with TRBD1. V shed 5 bases, J shed 9 bases, and the junction held 11 bases outside the gene matches. Germline CDR1 and CDR2: MNHEY and SVGAGI. The CDR3 contains 15 residues. In nucleotides, the CDR3 is TGTGCCAGCAGTCTCGACAGGGGGAGGGGCAGTGAGCAGTTCTTC. Encoded protein: CASSLDRGRGSEQFF.

This sequence joins TRBV24-1 and TRBJ2-7; D unclear. The CDR3 totals 13 residues. V shed 4 bases and J shed 0 bases, with 6 bases lying between them. Germline CDR1 is KGHDR and CDR2 is SFDVKD. The DNA for the CDR3 is TGTGCCACCAGTGACAGGAACTCCTACGAGCAGTACTTC. This gives the protein CATSDRNSYEQYF.

V and J are TRBV9 and TRBJ2-1, with TRBD1 as a possible D gene (6 bases). CDR1 is SGDLS, CDR2 YYNGEE, per germline. CDR3 size: 14 residues. Trimming shortened V by 2 bases and J by 4 bases, and 10 bases separated the two germline ends. CDR3 coding DNA: TGTGCCAGCAGCGTGGGGCAGGGGTACAATGAGCAGTTCTTC. It codes for CASSVGQGYNEQFF.

The V and J genes are TRBV20-1 and TRBJ2-1, with TRBD2 as a possible D gene (5 bases). V lost 4 bases and J lost 9, with 10 bases in between. This CDR3 is built from 11 residues. Germline V gene sequence: CDR1 DFQATT, CDR2 SNEGSKA (reference sequence). The CDR3 sequence: CSATGLSEQFF. The CDR3 DNA reads TGCAGTGCTACAGGACTCTCTGAGCAGTTCTTC.

The chain recombines TRBV5-4 with TRBJ1-6; D perhaps matches TRBD1 (6 bases). The germline V and J ends were trimmed by 5 bases and 8 bases, with 23 bases remaining between them. Germline CDR1 reads SGHNT; CDR2 reads YYREEE (reference sequence). CDR3 length equals 17 residues. CDR3 amino acids: CASSTKRGQGRDSPLHF. The CDR3 DNA is TGTGCCAGCAGTACTAAACGAGGCCAGGGGCGGGATTCACCCCTCCACTTT.

The chain carries TRBV7-9 and TRBJ1-1; D is unclear. V was cut by 6 bases and J by 1 base, with 9 bases left in between. Germline loops: CDR1 SEHNR, CDR2 FQNEAQ (reference sequence). This CDR3 spans 13 amino acids. The CDR3 reads CASRPGENTEAFF. DNA of the CDR3: TGTGCCAGCAGGCCCGGTGAGAACACTGAAGCTTTCTTT.

The J gene is TRBJ2-5, the V gene TRBV28; TRBD1 might be the D (5 bases). Trimming cost V 4 bases and J 2 bases, with 14 bases left between them. CDR1 and CDR2 from the germline V gene are MDHEN and SYDVKM. The CDR3 has 15 residues. The CDR3 DNA reads TGTGCCAGCAGTTCGAAGGGGCTGGGACAAGAGACCCAGTACTTC. Its protein is CASSSKGLGQETQYF.

This clone was recorded only once. The V call is TRBV19, the J call TRBJ1-5; 7 bases are a match to TRBD1. With V trimmed by 4 bases and J by 1 base, 4 bases remained unmatched. CDR1 LNHDA and CDR2 SQIVND come from the germline V gene (reference sequence). The CDR3 consists of 15 residues. The CDR3 loop is CASSTQGGSNQPQHF. In DNA, the CDR3 is TGTGCCAGTAGTACCCAGGGGGGAAGCAATCAGCCCCAGCATTTT.

In regard to this clone: The sample has other DNA sequences that encode this CDR3 too. V usage is TRBV5-1 and J usage is TRBJ2-7, with a possible D match to TRBD1 (5 bases). The germline V and J ends were trimmed by 0 bases and 3 bases, with 7 bases remaining between them. This CDR3 comprises 13 residues. Germline CDR1 reads SGHRS; CDR2 reads YFSETQ. DNA for the CDR3: TGCGCCAGCAGCTTGGGACAGATCTACGAGCAGTACTTC. Its translation is CASSLGQIYEQYF.

This chain connects TRBV19 to TRBJ2-7, with 13 bases matching TRBD2. Germline V gene sequence: CDR1 LNHDA, CDR2 SQIVND (reference sequence). The CDR3 covers 20 residues. V shed 3 bases and J 7 bases; nucleotides not matched to a gene: 21. DNA for the CDR3: TGTGCCAGTAGTATCTTACGGAGGGGACTAGCGGGGCAATTTATCTGGGAGCAGTACTTC. Amino acid sequence: CASSILRRGLAGQFIWEQYF.

To note about this clone: Other DNA sequences in this sample translate to the same CDR3. V is TRBV6-1 and J is TRBJ1-1; no firm D call. V shed 0 bases and J shed 5 bases, with 10 bases lying between them. The germline CDR1 and CDR2 sequences are MNHNS and SASEGT. This CDR3 has 14 amino acids. CDR3 sequence: CASSEAGSGTEAFF. In DNA, the CDR3 is TGTGCCAGCAGTGAAGCAGGGTCGGGGACTGAAGCTTTCTTT.

This chain joins TRBV3-1 (or the pseudogene TRBV3-2) and TRBJ2-3; a possible D gene is TRBD2 (6 bases). This CDR3 has 15 amino acids. V shed 1 base and J shed 1 base, with 9 bases lying between them. CDR1 and CDR2 from the germline V gene are LGHDT and YNNKEL (reference sequence). This CDR3 is CASSQGVAGTDTQYF. The DNA of the CDR3 is TGTGCCAGCAGCCAAGGGGTAGCGGGCACAGATACGCAGTATTTT.

The rearrangement links TRBV15 to TRBJ2-5; tentative D call: TRBD1 (5 bases). Looked up from germline, CDR1 is LNHNV and CDR2 is YYDKDF (reference sequence). The CDR3 runs 18 residues. V lost 0 bases and J lost 4, with 21 bases in between. The CDR3 region is CATSRDSGLRQQRETQYF. CDR3 bases: TGTGCCACCAGCAGAGATAGTGGCCTCAGACAGCAACGAGAGACCCAGTACTTC.

The V gene is TRBV27, the J gene TRBJ1-2; no firm D call. This CDR3 has 13 amino acids. The germline V gene encodes CDR1 MNHEY and CDR2 SMNVEV (reference sequence). Trimming pared 8 bases from V and 0 bases from J, leaving 10 bases between. The CDR3, as DNA: TGTGCCAGCCGTGATACAACTAACTATGGCTACACCTTC. Protein product: CASRDTTNYGYTF.

The chain links TRBV7-2 to TRBJ2-7; D gene unclear. There are 16 residues in the CDR3. The germline CDR1 and CDR2 sequences are SGHTA and FQGNSA. Trimming stripped 0 bases from V and 2 bases from J, with 14 bases between. The CDR3 protein is CASSLAAGLWTYEQYF. The CDR3, as DNA: TGTGCCAGCAGCTTAGCCGCAGGCCTATGGACCTACGAGCAGTACTTC.

The chain joins TRBV7-9 to TRBJ1-5, with TRBD1 identical over 8 bases. The ends lost 5 bases at V and 10 bases at J; junction bases unmatched: 13. This CDR3 is built from 15 residues. Germline V gives CDR1 SEHNR, CDR2 FQNEAQ (reference sequence). The CDR3 DNA sequence: TGTGCCAGCAGCCCCGAGACAGGGGCTAGCCCCCCCCAGCATTTT. Its protein is CASSPETGASPPQHF.

This sequence joins TRBV7-2 and TRBJ2-5, with 8 bases that match TRBD2. CDR3 length equals 15 residues. Losses at the gene ends were 4 bases for V and 5 bases for J; bases not matched to a gene: 9. The germline V gene has CDR1 SGHTA and CDR2 FQGNSA. The CDR3, as DNA: TGTGCCAGCAGCTCAGACGGGGGGGGTTGGGAGACCCAGTACTTC. Amino acids: CASSSDGGGWETQYF.

This clone was detected once. The V and J genes are TRBV4-3 and TRBJ2-7; 10 bases agree with TRBD2. This CDR3 contains 17 residues. V lost 2 bases, J lost 0 bases, and 7 bases stayed unmatched. The germline CDR1 and CDR2 sequences are LGHNA and YSLEER. The CDR3 loop is CASSQSGTSDHSYEQYF. The CDR3 DNA reads TGCGCCAGCAGCCAATCCGGGACTAGCGACCACTCCTACGAGCAGTACTTC.

The gene calls are TRBV28 and TRBJ1-1, with D possibly TRBD1 on 6 matching bases. V was pared by 7 bases and J by 5 bases, with 20 bases between. Per germline, CDR1 MDHEN and CDR2 SYDVKM. The CDR3 contains 15 residues. The CDR3 nucleotides are TGTGCCAGCATCCCTCCCGGGGGGCGGCGGACTGAAGCTTTCTTT. It specifies CASIPPGGRRTEAFF.

J is TRBJ2-1 and V is TRBV9; TRBD2 aligns across 8 bases. Germline V CDR1 and CDR2: SGDLS, YYNGEE. V was clipped by 7 bases and J by 15 bases; unmatched bases: 21. CDR3 size: 15 residues. CDR3 in amino acids: CASSPEGTSPTLPFF. DNA for the CDR3: TGTGCCAGCTCCCCCGAGGGGACTAGTCCTACTCTTCCGTTCTTC. Filled out from reference TRBV9 and TRBJ2-1, the complete variable domain reads DSGVTQTPKHLITATGQRVTLRCSPRSGDLSVYWYQQSLDQGLQFLIQYYNGEERAKGNILERFSAQQFPDLHSELNLSSLELGDSALYFCASSPEGTSPTLPFFGPGTRLTVL.

The V and J genes are TRBV7-9 and TRBJ1-1; 7 bases map to TRBD1. J gave up 10 bases and V 3 bases, and 14 bases lay outside the gene matches. The CDR3 length is 15 residues. Germline values: CDR1 SEHNR, CDR2 FQNEAQ (reference sequence). CDR3 loop: CASSFAGTADLGAFF. CDR3 bases: TGTGCCAGCAGCTTTGCCGGGACAGCCGATCTGGGAGCTTTCTTT.

J is TRBJ1-2 and V is TRBV11-2; D may be TRBD1 (6 bases). The V end lost 5 bases, the J end lost 8 bases, and 21 bases lay between the germline ends. Germline V gene lookup returns CDR1 SGHAT and CDR2 FQNNGV. This CDR3 comprises 15 residues. The CDR3 loop is CASSPTNRVQGGYTF. In DNA, the CDR3 is TGTGCCAGCAGCCCCACGAACAGGGTCCAGGGAGGCTACACCTTC.